Listed here are 8 T cell receptor beta chains from one sample, sequenced in a study of blood T cell repertoires in COVID-19. The method was immunoSEQ multiplex PCR; TCRdb's version includes in-frame clones alone and lacks a portion of them. The data contain approximately 530,000 clones, about 89% of them singletons. Specimen: peripheral blood. Source of these receptors: a woman aged 50 to 60 with COVID-19, enrolled during active disease.

This clone appeared a few times. This chain connects TRBV7-2 to TRBJ1-6; D is unclear. This CDR3 spans 17 amino acids. CDR1 SGHTA and CDR2 FQGNSA come from the germline V gene. V lost 2 bases and J lost 6, with 17 bases in between. The CDR3 nucleotides are TGTGCCAGCAGCTTACAGGATCCCCGTTTGATTAATTCACCCCTCCACTTT. Translated: CASSLQDPRLINSPLHF.

CDR3 DNA: TGTGCCAGCAGCTCCGGGGACCCCGGGAGGTTTTTT. Its translation is CASSSGDPGRFF. J is TRBJ2-2 and V is TRBV7-9; weak D call: TRBD2 (6 bases). CDR3 length: 12 residues. Trimming pared 4 bases from V and 16 bases from J, leaving 16 bases between. Germline-derived CDR1 and CDR2 are SEHNR and FQNEAQ (reference sequence).

CDR3 protein: CASSIPEAPSYGYTF. DNA for the CDR3: TGTGCCAGTAGTATTCCCGAGGCACCTTCCTATGGCTACACCTTC. V is TRBV19 and J is TRBJ1-2, with D unclear. Trimming shortened V by 3 bases and J by 4 bases, and 15 bases separated the two germline ends. Germline values: CDR1 LNHDA, CDR2 SQIVND (reference sequence). The length of the CDR3 is 15 residues. The whole variable domain, filled in from reference TRBV19 and TRBJ1-2, reads DGGITQSPKYLFRKEGQNVTLSCEQNLNHDAMYWYRQDPGQGLRLIYYSQIVNDFQKGDIAEGYSVSREKKESFPLTVTSAQKNPTAFYLCASSIPEAPSYGYTFGSGTRLTVV.

The chain recombines TRBV18 with TRBJ1-3; no firm D call. Looked up from germline, CDR1 is KGHSH and CDR2 is LQKENI. The CDR3 extends over 16 amino acids. Trimming pared 3 bases from V and 6 bases from J, leaving 18 bases between. CDR3 DNA sequence: TGTGCCAGCTCACCCTCGAGCACTCTAACGCTAAACACCATATATTTT. Encoded protein: CASSPSSTLTLNTIYF.

This sequence joins TRBV5-4 and TRBJ2-7; the D is unclear. Germline lookup yields CDR1 SGHNT and CDR2 YYREEE (reference sequence). V was shortened by 1 base and J by 4 bases, with 18 bases between the two germline ends. The CDR3 covers 16 residues. In nucleotides, the CDR3 is TGTGCCAGCAGCTTGTCAACGGGTTCTCCCTTTTACGAGCAGTACTTC. Translating gives CASSLSTGSPFYEQYF.

This clone is a singleton in its sample. The chain carries TRBV30 and TRBJ1-2; 7 bases line up with TRBD1. This CDR3 contains 15 residues. Trimming removed 0 bases from V and 7 bases from J; junction bases left unmatched: 11. Per germline, CDR1 GTSNPN and CDR2 SVGIG (reference sequence). The CDR3 nucleotides read TGTGCCTGGAGTGTATCGGCTACAGGGGAAGGTGGCTACACCTTC. Protein sequence: CAWSVSATGEGGYTF.

The chain links TRBV5-1 to TRBJ1-1, with a possible D match to TRBD1 (6 bases). This CDR3 has 15 amino acids. The germline V gene encodes CDR1 SGHRS and CDR2 YFSETQ. Trimming stripped 1 base from V and 0 bases from J, with 10 bases between. The CDR3 spells CASSLTGFMNTEAFF. As DNA, the CDR3 is TGCGCCAGCAGCTTGACAGGGTTTATGAACACTGAAGCTTTCTTT.

The chain carries TRBV5-8 and TRBJ1-3, with 8 bases fitting TRBD1. V was clipped by 4 bases and J by 0 bases; unmatched bases: 3. The CDR3 runs 15 residues. CDR1 and CDR2 from the germline V gene are SGHTS and YDEGEE. The CDR3 sequence is CASSAGQGSGNTIYF. Here the CDR3 DNA reads TGTGCCAGCAGCGCAGGACAGGGCTCTGGAAACACCATATATTTT.